Presented here are 13 T cell receptor beta chains from one specimen sequenced in a study of tumor-infiltrating lymphocytes in primary liver carcinoma (dated by TCRdb to about 2017). Without any cell sorting, total RNA and DNA were extracted together from 20-30 mg of bulk tissue using the AllPrep DNA/RNA mini kit. Sequencing was performed on an Illumina HiSeq 2500. A constant-region primer and ProtoScript II reverse transcriptase were used to reverse-transcribe TCRbeta-specific cDNA from roughly 0.5 ug total RNA. Three nested multiplex PCR rounds, following a slightly modified ARM-PCR procedure, were used to build the TCRbeta libraries. Each of the first two PCR rounds ran for around 11 cycles and used multiplex TRBV1-TRBV30 forward primers together with a Cbeta reverse primer. The public reads were reprocessed in TCRdb via fastp at Q25 and MiXCR, keeping in-frame beta chains. Rows with a matching CDR3 protein are joined into one entry that keeps the most common DNA and genes. The sample contains about 190,000 distinct CDR3 sequences, just under 85% of them found a single time. Around a sixth of the sample is held by the ten biggest clonotypes.

Sequencing was carried out using tumor tissue from primary liver carcinoma. The receptors stem from a man aged 35 to 55 with primary liver carcinoma and hepatitis B virus infection.

This clonotype was observed once. At one end, the junction sequence differs from germline, possibly due to a read error. This chain links TRBV12-3 or TRBV12-4 with TRBJ2-1, with D maybe TRBD1 (6 bases). The CDR3 covers 14 residues. This CDR3 reads CAGSPQGRRNEQFF. The DNA of the CDR3 is TGTGCCGGCAGTCCCCAGGGGCGGCGGAATGAGCAGTTCTTT.

The V gene is TRBV10-3, the J gene TRBJ1-1; 7 bases are shared with TRBD1. CDR1 is ENHRY, CDR2 SYGVKD, per germline. This CDR3 region has 13 residues. V lost 6 bases to trimming and J lost 8 bases; unmatched junction nucleotides: 9. The CDR3 loop reads CAISQGEDTEAFF. CDR3 sequence (DNA): TGTGCCATCAGCCAGGGGGAGGATACCGAAGCTTTCTTT.

With respect to this clonotype: One junction end disagrees with the germline gene, perhaps due to a read error. The chain joins TRBV6-5 to TRBJ1-1; D is perhaps TRBD1 (6 bases). The CDR3 sequence is 17 residues long. CDR1 MNHEY and CDR2 SVGAGI come from the germline V gene. DNA for the CDR3: TGTGCTAGCAGTCCCCCCACGGGGGCGGTAGGTATCGCTGAAGTTTTCTTT. Protein sequence: CASSPPTGAVGIAEVFF.

Points on this clonotype: A read error may account for a junction end that differs from germline. The CDR3 DNA is TGTGTCAGCACCCAGGTGAAAGGGGATCAGCCTCAGCATTTT. It translates to CVSTQVKGDQPQHF. The J gene is TRBJ1-5, the V gene TRBV6-2 or TRBV6-3, with a possible D match to TRBD1 (5 bases). This CDR3 has 14 amino acids. Germline CDR1 and CDR2: MNHEY and SVGEGT.

The chain couples TRBV29-1 to TRBJ2-7; D ambiguous. Germline V gene sequence: CDR1 SQVTM, CDR2 ANQGSEA. The ends were cut back, 4 bases at V and 2 bases at J, with 12 bases in the middle. CDR3 size: 13 residues. The CDR3 nucleotides are TGCAGCGTTGTTCATTGTGGGGCCTACGAGCAGTACTTC. Translating gives CSVVHCGAYEQYF.

Of note for this clonotype: A read error is possible here, since a much larger clone lies one base away. The CDR3 end shows no conserved phenylalanine or tryptophan, and so a read error is likely. The chain links TRBV5-1 to TRBJ2-1; 11 bases align to TRBD2. Germline-derived CDR1 and CDR2 are SGHRS and YFSETQ. The CDR3 length is 16 residues. The V and J ends lost 4 bases and 0 bases, in that order; junction bases with no gene match: 3. This CDR3 reads CASSLTSGSSYNEQFL. CDR3 bases: TGCGCCAGCAGCCTTACTAGCGGGAGCTCCTACAATGAGCAGTTCTTA.

Details on this clonotype: An end of the junction differs from the germline gene, which may be a read error. V and J are TRBV29-1 and TRBJ2-5; weak D call: TRBD1 (6 bases). This CDR3 is 14 amino acids long. CDR1 is SQVTM, CDR2 ANQGSEA, per germline. CDR3 sequence (DNA): TGCAGCGTTGAAGTGGGACACGGCCAAGAGACCCAATACTTC. As protein: CSVEVGHGQETQYF.

The rearrangement joins TRBV29-1 to TRBJ1-1; no clear D. The germline gives CDR1 SQVTM, CDR2 ANQGSEA. The V end was cut by 3 bases, the J end by 6 bases, with 26 bases between. There are 17 residues in the CDR3. CDR3 protein: CSVDVINLGTQRPEAFF. The DNA for the CDR3 is TGCAGCGTTGACGTCATAAATTTGGGCACCCAACGACCTGAAGCTTTCTTT. The full variable domain, completed using reference TRBV29-1 and TRBJ1-1, is SAVISQKPSRDICQRGTSLTIQCQVDSQVTMMFWYRQQPGQSLTLIATANQGSEATYESGFVIDKFPISRPNLTFSTLTVSNMSPEDSSIYLCSVDVINLGTQRPEAFFGQGTRLTVV.

About this clonotype itself: This may be a read error, as it is one base from a much larger clone. The CDR3 DNA sequence: TGTGCCATAGGACAGGGGACGAACACTGAAGCTTTCTTT. It codes for CAIGQGTNTEAFF. The chain has TRBV28 and TRBJ1-1, with 9 bases fitting TRBD1. Germline values: CDR1 MDHEN, CDR2 SYDVKM. Trimming cost V 10 bases and J 1 base; bases outside gene matches: 4. The CDR3 totals 13 residues.

As regards this clonotype: A much larger clonotype is one base distant, so this may be a read error. The conserved closing phenylalanine or tryptophan is absent in this CDR3, likely reflecting a read error. V gene TRBV5-1 combines with J gene TRBJ2-1; 8 bases map to TRBD1. V dropped 5 bases and J dropped 4; count of bases not matched to a gene: 5. Germline values: CDR1 SGHRS, CDR2 YFSETQ. CDR3 size: 14 residues. The CDR3 protein is CASRPGTGYNEQFI. CDR3 sequence (DNA): TGCGCCAGCAGGCCCGGGACAGGATACAATGAGCAGTTCATC.

The sample holds one count of this clonotype. The CDR3 DNA follows: TGTGCCAGCAGCCAAGAAACCTGTGCCTTAACTTGGGCCAACGTCCTGACTTTC. Its protein is CASSQETCALTWANVLTF. The chain joins TRBV4-2 to TRBJ2-6; no clear D gene. The CDR3 runs to 18 residues. The germline V and J ends were trimmed by 0 bases and 5 bases, with 17 bases remaining between them. Looked up from germline, CDR1 is LGHNA and CDR2 is YNFKEQ.

Turning to this clonotype: This could be a read error, since a much larger clone is one nucleotide away. The J gene is TRBJ1-1, the V gene TRBV30; tentative D call: TRBD1 (5 bases). The CDR3 has 13 residues. The germline gives CDR1 GTSNPN, CDR2 SVGIG (reference sequence). V was clipped by 5 bases and J by 4 bases, with 14 bases between them. CDR3 region: CAWGIQGGTEAFF. The DNA for the CDR3 is TGTGCCTGGGGTATCCAGGGCGGCACTGAAGCTTTCTTT.

Comments on this clonotype: Mismatch with germline at one junction end may stem from a read error. The V and J genes are TRBV5-6 and TRBJ2-1; 7 bases map to TRBD2. The CDR3 contains 14 residues. Germline CDR1 and CDR2: SGHDT and YYEEEE. The CDR3 coding sequence is TGTGCCATCAGCGGGGCAGGAGCGGACAATGAACAGTTCTTC. It codes for CAISGAGADNEQFF.